The rows below give T cell receptor beta chains drawn from one sample of a study of STAT5B mutations in CD4+ large granular lymphocyte leukemia. Clones were sequenced by immunoSEQ multiplex PCR, and TCRdb holds only the in-frame ones, with some missing. This sample carries about 31,000 clones, around 70% of them seen once, and the ten largest clones take 0.8% to 1.2%. Sequences were obtained from CD4+ T cells from blood buffy coats. The receptors were sampled from a human donor in good health. Each CDR3 is given with its conserved first and last residue. Fields, in order: V gene, J gene, D gene, CDR3 protein. D genes are given only for firm matches.

>TRBV14|TRBJ1-4|.
CASSQAGTNEKLFF
>TRBV7-2|TRBJ1-5|.
CASSLGTYGGNQPQHF
>TRBV18|TRBJ2-1|.
CASSPQSSYNEQFF
>TRBV6-1|TRBJ1-3|.
CASVGGGEDTIYF
>TRBV7-6|TRBJ1-2|.
CASSSGPGSGYTF
>TRBV15|TRBJ1-2|TRBD1
CATSKDRGPEGYGYTF
>TRBV2|TRBJ2-1|.
CASNSYNEQFF
>TRBV13|TRBJ2-5|TRBD2
CASSELGTSGTQETQYF
>TRBV7-9|TRBJ2-6|TRBD2
CASSSRGSGSPGANVLTF
>TRBV5-5|TRBJ2-3|.
CASSLRALGATDTQYF
>TRBV7-8|TRBJ2-3|TRBD2
CASSLGPFYGGAGDTQYF
>TRBV11-2|TRBJ1-4|.
CASSSSGEKLFF